The present entry profiles one T cell receptor (beta chain) with its context. Its target is not known. This PCR relied on a set of 60 Vbeta primers and 13 Jbeta primers. Assay: immunoSEQ multiplex PCR; the TCRdb copy retains only in-frame clones and omits some. The sample includes 150,000 to 200,000 clones. This sample was included in a study of cytomegalovirus exposure and HLA in healthy donors. Findings and limits, study-wide: HLA-A and HLA-B allele assignments for most subjects were reportedly predicted accurately using TCR beta sequences. Later analysis demonstrated an association between a missense DCLRE1C variant and TCR beta V- and J-gene trimming.

From germline, CDR1 is LGHNA and CDR2 YNFKEQ. This CDR3 has 16 amino acids. The J segment lost 4 bases and the V segment lost 1 base, leaving 10 bases of the junction unmatched. The TCR originated in a woman aged 18-29 years in good health and CMV-seropositive. Sequencing used PBMCs. The chain couples TRBV4-2 to TRBJ2-7, with TRBD2 identical over 7 bases. CDR3 DNA sequence: TGTGCCAGCAGCCAAGCCCGCGCGGGAGAGCCGTACGAGCAGTACTTC. Translating it yields CASSQARAGEPYEQYF.